The 13 T cell receptor beta chains given below trace back to one sample, sequenced in a study of T-cell reconstitution after alpha-beta-depleted transplantation in children. TCRbeta library construction was performed incorporating unique molecular identifiers. Using its own MiXCR run on the PCR reads, TCRdb lists one record per CDR3 protein. The table shows 450,000 to 600,000 distinct CDR3 sequences, with around 13% occurring only once. The source was PBMCs, mostly from graft donor cells, collected 360 days after TCRalphabeta/CD19-depleted stem cell transplant. The receptors here all came from a male patient under 18 who had a stem cell transplant for acute myeloid leukemia, so the T cells may come from the graft donor.

This clonotype was observed many times. The V and J genes are TRBV4-3 and TRBJ2-1; D possibly corresponds to TRBD1 (6 bases). Trimming pared 0 bases from V and 0 bases from J, leaving 12 bases between. CDR3 length: 17 amino acids. The germline CDR1 and CDR2 sequences are LGHNA and YSLEER. CDR3 DNA: TGCGCCAGCAGCCAAGAGGTCACAGGGAGCTCCTACAATGAGCAGTTCTTC. It translates to CASSQEVTGSSYNEQFF.

The rearrangement links TRBV7-6 to TRBJ1-1; D gene uncertain. Trimming removed 5 bases at V and 1 base at J, with 14 bases between. This CDR3 has 15 amino acids. The germline V gene has CDR1 SGHVS and CDR2 FNYEAQ. The CDR3 loop is CASSPGPGSNTEAFF. CDR3 sequence (DNA): TGTGCCAGCAGCCCAGGACCGGGATCGAACACTGAAGCTTTCTTT.

This clonotype was detected once. The genes are TRBV4-2 and TRBJ1-3; a possible D gene is TRBD1 (5 bases). Trimming cost V 4 bases and J 2 bases, with 12 bases left between them. Germline CDR1 is LGHNA and CDR2 is YNFKEQ. The CDR3 is 15 amino acids. CDR3 DNA sequence: TGTGCCAGCAGCCCAGGGACGGCGGCTGGAAACACCATATATTTT. As protein: CASSPGTAAGNTIYF.

This clonotype showed up just a few times. The rearrangement uses TRBV12-3 or TRBV12-4 and TRBJ2-7; 8 bases fit TRBD2. The CDR3 contains 14 residues. V trimming: 7 bases; J trimming: 4 bases; junction bases outside the gene matches: 9. CDR3 DNA sequence: TGTGCCAGCAAACCCCTCGGCGGGAGGTACGAGCAGTACTTC. Translating it yields CASKPLGGRYEQYF.

J is TRBJ1-4 and V is TRBV6-5, with D perhaps matching TRBD1 (5 bases). CDR3 length equals 18 residues. V lost 8 bases and J lost 2, with 24 bases in between. Germline CDR1 is MNHEY and CDR2 is SVGAGI. This CDR3 is CASGKLQGFLGTNEKLFF. The CDR3 DNA is TGTGCCAGCGGCAAACTTCAGGGCTTCCTCGGGACTAATGAAAAACTGTTTTTT.

This clonotype showed up just a few times. This sequence joins TRBV5-1 and TRBJ2-1; weak D call: TRBD2 (7 bases). V lost 0 bases, J lost 8 bases, and 15 bases lay in between. The CDR3 spans 15 residues. Germline lookup yields CDR1 SGHRS and CDR2 YFSETQ. This CDR3 reads CASSLARGGADEQFF. The CDR3 DNA reads as TGCGCCAGCAGCTTGGCCAGGGGAGGGGCCGATGAGCAGTTCTTC. The full variable domain, in which reference TRBV5-1 and TRBJ2-1 provide the parts outside the CDR3, is KAGVTQTPRYLIKTRGQQVTLSCSPISGHRSVSWYQQTPGQGLQFLFEYFSETQRNKGNFPGRFSGRQFSNSRSEMNVSTLELGDSALYLCASSLARGGADEQFFGPGTRLTVL.

This clonotype has at least ten counts. The chain combines TRBV7-9 with TRBJ2-1; 7 nucleotides align to TRBD2. After removal of 5 bases from V and 3 bases from J, the junction contained 7 bases not matched to a gene. Germline V lookup: CDR1 SEHNR, CDR2 FQNEAQ (reference sequence). The CDR3 loop spans 15 amino acids. DNA for the CDR3: TGTGCCAGCAGCCCTTATGCGGGAGACTACAATGAGCAGTTCTTC. Translation: CASSPYAGDYNEQFF.

In this sample, this clonotype turned up many times. The V gene is TRBV28, the J gene TRBJ1-1; TRBD1 matches 7 bases. With 3 bases clipped from V and 1 base from J, the junction kept 11 bases outside the gene matches. The CDR3 consists of 17 residues. CDR1 and CDR2 (germline): MDHEN, SYDVKM. The CDR3: CASSFRGLDRKNTEAFF. The CDR3 nucleotides are TGTGCCAGCAGTTTCCGGGGATTGGACAGGAAGAACACTGAAGCTTTCTTT. Variable domain in full (rest from reference TRBV28 and TRBJ1-1): DVKVTQSSRYLVKRTGEKVFLECVQDMDHENMFWYRQDPGLGLRLIYFSYDVKMKEKGDIPEGYSVSREKKERFSLILESASTNQTSMYLCASSFRGLDRKNTEAFFGQGTRLTVV.

This chain connects TRBV6-5 to TRBJ2-1; 8 bases fit TRBD2. V lost 0 bases and J lost 9; bases outside the gene matches: 7. Germline CDR1 MNHEY, CDR2 SVGAGI. The CDR3 extends over 15 amino acids. This CDR3 reads CASSYSKTSVSEQFF. In nucleotides, the CDR3 is TGTGCCAGCAGTTACTCGAAGACTAGCGTTAGTGAGCAGTTCTTC.

The sample holds many counts of this clonotype. V and J are TRBV20-1 and TRBJ2-5, with 8 nucleotides matching TRBD2. Per the germline V gene, CDR1 is DFQATT and CDR2 is SNEGSKA (reference sequence). Trimming took 1 base from V and 6 from J; bases not matched to a gene: 4. The CDR3 has 13 residues. CDR3 sequence (DNA): TGCAGTGCTAGAGGGGGACTAGGGAAGACCCAGTACTTC. This codes for CSARGGLGKTQYF.

The chain joins TRBV20-1 to TRBJ2-1, with 14 bases that match TRBD2. The germline gives CDR1 DFQATT, CDR2 SNEGSKA (reference sequence). The CDR3 extends over 15 amino acids. J gave up 8 bases and V 3 bases, and 6 bases lay outside the gene matches. This CDR3 is CSASWGLAGVDEQFF. For the CDR3, the DNA is TGCAGTGCTAGTTGGGGACTAGCGGGAGTTGATGAGCAGTTCTTC.

The chain has TRBV29-1 and TRBJ1-2, with a weak D call TRBD1 (5 bases). The CDR3 sequence is 11 residues long. From germline, CDR1 is SQVTM and CDR2 ANQGSEA. Deletions cut 5 bases from V and 6 bases from J, with 10 bases between. CDR3 region: CSVKQAHGYTF. The CDR3 bases are TGCAGCGTTAAACAGGCCCATGGCTACACCTTC.

This clonotype has only a few counts. CDR3 nucleotide sequence: TGTGCCAGTAGTCCGACTAGCGGGAGGGGGGTTCCGTACAATGAGCAGTTCTTC. Its translation: CASSPTSGRGVPYNEQFF. The chain is built from TRBV19 and TRBJ2-1; 14 bases agree with TRBD2. The CDR3 sequence is 18 residues long. V gave up 5 bases and J gave up 4 bases; unmatched junction bases: 10. Per the germline V gene, CDR1 is LNHDA and CDR2 is SQIVND (reference sequence).